This T cell receptor beta chain is drawn from a study of immune characteristics of hereditary and idiopathic chronic pancreatitis. Broadly, across the study: Local immune cells and TCRbeta repertoires in the pancreas were profiled in this study for hereditary and idiopathic chronic pancreatitis, with control organ donor pancreases used for comparison. The gDNA-based approach was selected because minimal in vitro experimental manipulation of pancreas-infiltrating T cells was involved. In total, roughly five control pancreases, about 7 hereditary chronic pancreatitis pancreases and roughly six idiopathic chronic pancreatitis pancreases underwent TCRbeta sequencing. What the research found in general, with its limitations: Chronic pancreatitis caused by alcohol use was excluded from the study. Compared with controls, both chronic pancreatitis groups had significantly higher TCRbeta repertoire diversity and lower clonality.

The library was generated by the immunoSEQ multiplex PCR assay. From pancreatic genomic DNA, the TCRbeta CDR3 region and adjacent sequences were amplified and sequenced. The paper's processing steps were these. Repertoire diversity was measured as a mean normalized Shannon-Wiener index, alongside productive clonality and productive rearrangement counts. Control and chronic pancreatitis repertoire metrics were compared with the nonparametric Mann-Whitney U test. A clonotype counted as shared when its CDR3beta sequence had identical amino acid composition and length across subjects. Here the immuneACCESS table is served through TCRdb, limited to in-frame sequences with V and J called. Missing clones are a known gap in these copies; in checked studies unresolved V genes cover under half, and the rest lacks a known reason. V, J and clone size were drawn from that table, and D and trimming were deduced from the DNA. This sample is represented by about 290 clones; 75% to 85% of them were singletons. Together, the top ten hold about 39% of the sample.

Notes on this clone: It lacks a known antigen. One base away there is no much larger clone; base qualities are not given.

Control pancreas tissue was obtained from deceased organ donors with no known pancreatic disease and was processed through the same islet isolation procedure as patient tissue. For TCRbeta sequencing, genomic DNA was extracted directly from bulk pancreas tissue, without T cell sorting. At two US centers, pancreas tissues from patients and organ donors were collected on a consecutive basis. Input material: pancreas tissue. The clonotype originates from a human donor who was a deceased organ donor serving as a healthy control.

DNA sequence: TGTGCCAGCAGCTCCTACAGGGCTGGCTACACCTTC. It specifies CASSSYRAGYTF. Rearrangement joined TRBV5-6 to TRBJ1-2, and possibly TRBD1, on 6 matching bases. V and J are truncated by 3 bases and 7 bases respectively, leaving an intervening sequence of 10 bases. The CDR3 starts with the cysteine, ends with the phenylalanine, and has 12 residues. The kept DNA is CDR3 alone, 36 bases in frame from the first base. CDR1 and CDR2 are drawn from the germline V gene: SGHDT, YYEEEE.